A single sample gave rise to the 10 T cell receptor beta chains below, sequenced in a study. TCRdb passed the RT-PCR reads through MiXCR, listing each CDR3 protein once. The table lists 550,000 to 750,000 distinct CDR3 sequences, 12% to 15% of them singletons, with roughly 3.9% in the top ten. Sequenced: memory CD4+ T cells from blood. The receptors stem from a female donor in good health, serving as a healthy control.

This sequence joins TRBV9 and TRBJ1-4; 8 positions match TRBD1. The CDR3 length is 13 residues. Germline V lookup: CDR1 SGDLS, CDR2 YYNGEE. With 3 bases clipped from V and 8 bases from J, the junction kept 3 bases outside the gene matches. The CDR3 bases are TGTGCCAGCAGCGGACGACAGGGGGAAAAACTGTTTTTT. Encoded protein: CASSGRQGEKLFF.

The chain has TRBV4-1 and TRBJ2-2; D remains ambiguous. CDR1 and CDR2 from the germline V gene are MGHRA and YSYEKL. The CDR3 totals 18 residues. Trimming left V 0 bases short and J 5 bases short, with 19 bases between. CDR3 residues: CASSQDHGRLLATGELFF. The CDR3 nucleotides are TGCGCCAGCAGCCAAGATCATGGGCGGCTGCTTGCGACCGGGGAGCTGTTTTTT.

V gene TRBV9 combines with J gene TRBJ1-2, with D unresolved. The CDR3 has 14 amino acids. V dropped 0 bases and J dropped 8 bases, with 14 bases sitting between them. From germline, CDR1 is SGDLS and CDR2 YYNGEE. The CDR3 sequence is CASSVEGPQAGYTF. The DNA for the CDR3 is TGTGCCAGCAGCGTAGAAGGGCCTCAGGCGGGCTACACCTTC.

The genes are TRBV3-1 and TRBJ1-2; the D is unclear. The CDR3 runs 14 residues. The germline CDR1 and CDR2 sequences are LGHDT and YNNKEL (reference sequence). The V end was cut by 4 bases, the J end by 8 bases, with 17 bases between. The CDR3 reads CASSRKLGSPGYTF. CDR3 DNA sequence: TGTGCCAGCAGCCGCAAATTAGGGAGCCCCGGCTACACCTTC.

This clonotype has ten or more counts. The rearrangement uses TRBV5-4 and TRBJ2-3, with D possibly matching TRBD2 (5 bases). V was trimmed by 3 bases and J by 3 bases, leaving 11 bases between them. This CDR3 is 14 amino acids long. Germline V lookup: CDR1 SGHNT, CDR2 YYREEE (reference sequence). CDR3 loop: CASSSDRGTDTQYF. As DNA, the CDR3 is TGTGCCAGCAGCTCGGACCGGGGAACAGATACGCAGTATTTT. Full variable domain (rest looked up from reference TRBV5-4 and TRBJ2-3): ETGVTQSPTHLIKTRGQQVTLRCSSQSGHNTVSWYQQALGQGPQFIFQYYREEENGRGNFPPRFSGLQFPNYSSELNVNALELDDSALYLCASSSDRGTDTQYFGPGTRLTVL.

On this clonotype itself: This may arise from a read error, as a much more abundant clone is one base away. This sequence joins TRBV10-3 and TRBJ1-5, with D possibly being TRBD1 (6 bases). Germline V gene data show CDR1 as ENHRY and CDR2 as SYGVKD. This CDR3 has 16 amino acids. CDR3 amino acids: CDISESGGGFYQPQHF. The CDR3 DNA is TGTGACATCAGTGAGTCCGGGGGCGGGTTCTATCAGCCCCAGCATTTT.

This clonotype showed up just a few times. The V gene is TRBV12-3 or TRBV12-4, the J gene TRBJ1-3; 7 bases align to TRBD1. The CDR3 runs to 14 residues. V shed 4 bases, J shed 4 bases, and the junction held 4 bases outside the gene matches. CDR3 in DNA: TGTGCCAGCAGTTCCTCGACAGGGGGAAACACCATATATTTT. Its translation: CASSSSTGGNTIYF.

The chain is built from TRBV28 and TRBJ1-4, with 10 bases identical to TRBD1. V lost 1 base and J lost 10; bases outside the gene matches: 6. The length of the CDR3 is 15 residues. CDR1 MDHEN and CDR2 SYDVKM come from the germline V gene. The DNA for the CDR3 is TGTGCCAGCAGTTTATCGACGGGACAGGGGAGAAAACTGTTTTTT. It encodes CASSLSTGQGRKLFF.

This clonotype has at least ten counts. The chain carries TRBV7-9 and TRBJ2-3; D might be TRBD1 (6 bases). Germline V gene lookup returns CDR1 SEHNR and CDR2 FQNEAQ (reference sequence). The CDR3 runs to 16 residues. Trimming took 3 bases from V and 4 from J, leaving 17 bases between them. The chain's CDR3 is CASSFIGRTEADTQYF. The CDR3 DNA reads TGTGCCAGCAGCTTCATCGGCCGGACAGAGGCAGATACGCAGTATTTT.

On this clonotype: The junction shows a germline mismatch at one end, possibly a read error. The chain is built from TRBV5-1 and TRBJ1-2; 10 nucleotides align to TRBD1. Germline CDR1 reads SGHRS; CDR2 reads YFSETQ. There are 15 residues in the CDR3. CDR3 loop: CACSLNGQGGYGYTF. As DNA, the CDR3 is TGCGCCTGCAGCTTGAATGGACAGGGGGGCTATGGCTACACCTTC.